This record concerns one T cell receptor beta chain sequence. Its antigen is not known. At one of its ends the junction is not consistent with the germline gene, which may arise from a read error. The study ran its PCR with 60 Vbeta and 13 Jbeta primers. Sequencing used immunoSEQ multiplex PCR; TCRdb keeps in-frame clones, though not all of them. The table has 80,000 to 130,000 clones, 79% seen once. This sample stems from a study of cytomegalovirus exposure and HLA in healthy donors. General study results and limits: In a later analysis, CMV-associated beta chains were mostly HLA-associated, it appeared. Presence/absence analyses assumed roughly uniform sequencing depth across donors.

CDR3 length equals 12 residues. Per germline, CDR1 GTSNPN and CDR2 SVGIG (reference sequence). These donors, healthy bone marrow donors, were studied. This chain uses TRBV30 with TRBJ2-6, with D perhaps TRBD1 (5 bases). The sequence derives from a female donor in good health and CMV-seropositive. Sequenced input: PBMCs. In nucleotides, the CDR3 is TGTGCCTGGAAAGGTGGGGCCAACGGCCTGACTTTC. Protein product: CAWKGGANGLTF.